The present TCR beta chain was sequenced within a study of T cell responses to AZD1222 COVID-19 vaccine. In the case of this clone: No antigen is known for it.

Study-level results: A reported finding is that nearly half of spike-specific TCRs target unmutated variant regions.

Clones were read by immunoSEQ multiplex PCR, and TCRdb kept only the in-frame ones, dropping some. The sample records roughly 82,000 clones, about 88% being singletons. V was shortened by 3 bases and J by 11 bases, with 13 bases between the two germline ends. In germline, CDR1 is PRHDT, CDR2 FYEKMQ (reference sequence). The CDR3 covers 12 residues. The clonotype comes from an adult in good health. The chain is built from TRBV13 and TRBJ1-1, with unresolved D. Sequencing used peripheral blood, obtained on day 0 of AZD1222 vaccination. As DNA, the CDR3 is TGTGCCAGCAGCTTGGTCCCTCGTGCGGCTTTCTTT. Translating gives CASSLVPRAAFF.